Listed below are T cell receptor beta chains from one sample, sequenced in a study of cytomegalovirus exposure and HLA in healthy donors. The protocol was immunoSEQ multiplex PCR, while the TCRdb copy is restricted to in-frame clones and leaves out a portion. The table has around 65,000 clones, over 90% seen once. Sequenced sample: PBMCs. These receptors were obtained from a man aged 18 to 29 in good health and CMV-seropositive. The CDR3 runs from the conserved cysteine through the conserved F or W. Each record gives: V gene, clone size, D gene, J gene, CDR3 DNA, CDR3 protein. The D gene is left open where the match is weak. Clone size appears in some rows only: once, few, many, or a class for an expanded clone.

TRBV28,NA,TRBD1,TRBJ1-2,TGTGCCAGCAGAACCGGGACAGAATATGGCTACACCTTC,CASRTGTEYGYTF
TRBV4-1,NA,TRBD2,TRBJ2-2,TGCGCCAGCAGCCAGATAGCGGGAGGGCCATCCGGGGAGCTGTTTTTT,CASSQIAGGPSGELFF
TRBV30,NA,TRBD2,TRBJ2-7,TGTGCCTGGAGCCTAGCGGGAAAATACTACGAGCAGTACTTC,CAWSLAGKYYEQYF
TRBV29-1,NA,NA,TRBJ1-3,TGCAGCGTTGGGGGAGGGTCTGGAAACACCATATATTTT,CSVGGGSGNTIYF
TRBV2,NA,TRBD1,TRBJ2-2,TGTGCCAGCAGTCGCCGTGGACAGGGGAACACCGGGGAGCTGTTTTTT,CASSRRGQGNTGELFF
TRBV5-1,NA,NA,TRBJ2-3,TGCGCCAGCAGCCGAGGACAGCTTAGTGGGCAGTATTTT,CASSRGQLSGQYF
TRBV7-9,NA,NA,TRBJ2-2,TGTGCCAGTCGAGGGTCCAACACCGGGGAGCTGTTTTTT,CASRGSNTGELFF
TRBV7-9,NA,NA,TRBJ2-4,TGTGCCAGCGGCCCAGGGGCGGGAGTCGAGGGCATAGCCAAAAACATTCAGTACTTC,CASGPGAGVEGIAKNIQYF
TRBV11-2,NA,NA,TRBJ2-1,TGTGCCAGCAGCGTCCGAAGCTATGAGCAGTTCTTC,CASSVRSYEQFF
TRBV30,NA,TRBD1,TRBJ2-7,TGTGCCTGGACCCCGAGGACAGGCTCCTACGAGCAGTACTTC,CAWTPRTGSYEQYF
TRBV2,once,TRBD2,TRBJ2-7,TGTGCCAGCAGGGGATCCTCATTAAGCGGGAGTATATACGAGCAGTACTTC,CASRGSSLSGSIYEQYF
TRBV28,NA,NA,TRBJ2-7,TGTGCCAGCAGTTTAGGGGCCGGCACAGTCTACGAGCAGTACTTC,CASSLGAGTVYEQYF
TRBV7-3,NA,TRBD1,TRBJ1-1,TGTGCCAGCAGCTATGACAGGGACACTGAAGCTTTCTTT,CASSYDRDTEAFF
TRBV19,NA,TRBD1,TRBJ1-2,TGTGCCAGCTTAGGGGGCTCCGCCGGCTACACCTTC,CASLGGSAGYTF
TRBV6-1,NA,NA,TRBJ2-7,TGTGCCAGCAGCCCCCCGGGGACAAGATACGAGCAGTACTTC,CASSPPGTRYEQYF
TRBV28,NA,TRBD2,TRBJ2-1,TGTGCCAGCTGGGGTAGCGGGAGAATCTTGAATGAGCAGTTCTTC,CASWGSGRILNEQFF
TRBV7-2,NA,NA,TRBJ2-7,TGTGCCAGCAGCTTAAGTCAGGCAACCTACGAGCAGTACTTC,CASSLSQATYEQYF
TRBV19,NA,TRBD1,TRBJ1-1,TGTGCCAGTAGTCTAGGACAGGGCAGGAGCACTGAAGCTTTCTTT,CASSLGQGRSTEAFF
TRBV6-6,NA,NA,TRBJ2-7,TGTGCCAGCAGTTACGGGGAGGACAACTCCTACGAGCAGTACTTC,CASSYGEDNSYEQYF
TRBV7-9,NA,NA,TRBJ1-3,TGTGCCAGCAGCTTTGCGCGGACTGGAAACACCATATATTTT,CASSFARTGNTIYF
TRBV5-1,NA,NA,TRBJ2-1,TGCGCCAGCAGCCCCACTGAGATCGTGTACAATGAGCAGTTCTTC,CASSPTEIVYNEQFF
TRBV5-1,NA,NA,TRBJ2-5,TGCGCCAGCAGCTTGGCGGGTAACCAAGAGACCCAGTACTTC,CASSLAGNQETQYF
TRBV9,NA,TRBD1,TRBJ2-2,TGTGCCAGCAGCGTAGCTGCTAGGGCAGGGGGAACCGGGGAGCTGTTTTTT,CASSVAARAGGTGELFF
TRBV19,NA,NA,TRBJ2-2,TGTGCCAGTAGTATTCTCCAGGGCGCGAACACCGGGGAGCTGTTTTTT,CASSILQGANTGELFF
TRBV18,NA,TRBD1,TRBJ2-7,TGTGCCAGCTCTCCCGCGGACAGGGCCAATTACGAGCAGTACTTC,CASSPADRANYEQYF
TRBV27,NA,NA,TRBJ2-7,TGTGCCAGCAGTTTATCCCCGGGCTCCTACGAGCAGTACTTC,CASSLSPGSYEQYF
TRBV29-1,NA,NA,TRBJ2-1,TGCAGCGTTGAAATGGCCCCCAATGTATACAATGAGCAGTTCTTC,CSVEMAPNVYNEQFF
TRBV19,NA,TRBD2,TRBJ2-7,TGTGCCAGTAAGGCGGCGGGAGGACAATTCTACGAGCAGTACTTC,CASKAAGGQFYEQYF
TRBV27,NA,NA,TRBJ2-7,TGTGCCAGCAGTTTATGGGGGGGCGCAGAGCAGTACTTC,CASSLWGGAEQYF
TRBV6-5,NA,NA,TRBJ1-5,TGTGCCAGCAGGCAGGGGTTAGGCAATCAGCCCCAGCATTTT,CASRQGLGNQPQHF
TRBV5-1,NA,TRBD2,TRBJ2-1,TGCGCCAGCAGTCTAGCGGGAGGGGACTACAATGAGCAGTTCTTC,CASSLAGGDYNEQFF
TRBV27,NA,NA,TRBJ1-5,TGTGCCAGCAGTCAACAGGTTAATCAGCCCCAGCATTTT,CASSQQVNQPQHF
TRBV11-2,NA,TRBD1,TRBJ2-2,TGTGCCAGCAGCCTCCATCCCGGGACAGGGAGCACCGGGGAGCTGTTTTTT,CASSLHPGTGSTGELFF
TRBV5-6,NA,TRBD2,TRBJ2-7,TGTGCCAGCAGGACACTAGCGGGAGTGTACGAGCAGTACTTC,CASRTLAGVYEQYF
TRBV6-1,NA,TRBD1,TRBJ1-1,TGTGCCAGCAGAACCGGGACAGGGGGATTCGGGGCTTTCTTT,CASRTGTGGFGAFF
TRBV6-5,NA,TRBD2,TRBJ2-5,TGTGCTGTCCGGGGGGGTGAGACCCAGTACTTC,CAVRGGETQYF
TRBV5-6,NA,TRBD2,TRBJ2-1,TGTGCCAGCAGCTTGGCCGGGGGGGAGACTGAGCAGTTCTTC,CASSLAGGETEQFF
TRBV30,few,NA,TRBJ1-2,TGTGCCTGGACTCCGGGGGGCAATGGCTACACCTTC,CAWTPGGNGYTF